The 14 T cell receptor beta chains presented below share a single source sample, sequenced in a study of T cell responses to AZD1222 COVID-19 vaccine. Using immunoSEQ multiplex PCR, the repertoire was profiled, and TCRdb retains in-frame clones only, with some absent. The sample lists about 130,000 clones; around 87% were seen once. The sequencing here drew on peripheral blood, taken on day 0 of AZD1222 vaccination. The receptors were gathered from an adult in good health.

The rearrangement links TRBV6-6 to TRBJ2-7, with D perhaps matching TRBD2 (5 bases). V was trimmed by 3 bases and J by 3 bases, leaving 9 bases between them. The germline V gene has CDR1 MNHNY and CDR2 SVGAGI (reference sequence). This CDR3 is built from 13 residues. CDR3 DNA sequence: TGTGCCAGCAGTTATGTGAGGGACTACGAGCAGTACTTC. It is translated as CASSYVRDYEQYF.

This sequence joins TRBV5-1 and TRBJ1-3; 7 nucleotides align to TRBD1. V was clipped by 0 bases and J by 2 bases; unmatched bases: 8. CDR1 SGHRS and CDR2 YFSETQ come from the germline V gene. CDR3 length equals 17 residues. CDR3 loop: CASSLVGTDLPGNTIYF. The CDR3 region has the DNA TGCGCCAGCAGCTTGGTGGGGACAGACCTCCCTGGAAACACCATATATTTT. Complete variable domain (other parts from reference TRBV5-1 and TRBJ1-3): KAGVTQTPRYLIKTRGQQVTLSCSPISGHRSVSWYQQTPGQGLQFLFEYFSETQRNKGNFPGRFSGRQFSNSRSEMNVSTLELGDSALYLCASSLVGTDLPGNTIYFGEGSWLTVV.

The chain links TRBV6-6 to TRBJ1-2; D gene uncertain. The CDR3 length is 15 residues. From germline, CDR1 is MNHNY and CDR2 SVGAGI (reference sequence). V was trimmed by 2 bases and J by 2 bases, leaving 12 bases between them. CDR3 protein: CASSYVQSSNYGYTF. CDR3 in DNA: TGTGCCAGCAGTTACGTCCAGTCTTCAAACTATGGCTACACCTTC.

The CDR3 DNA sequence: TGTGCCAGCAGTTTCCCCTCACTAGCGGGAGTCGGCACCGGGGAGCTGTTTTTT. This encodes CASSFPSLAGVGTGELFF. This chain joins TRBV28 and TRBJ2-2; 11 bases agree with TRBD2. Germline values: CDR1 MDHEN, CDR2 SYDVKM. V gave up 3 bases and J gave up 4 bases; unmatched junction bases: 10. This CDR3 spans 18 amino acids.

The rearrangement joins TRBV9 to TRBJ2-4, with D possibly called TRBD1 or TRBD2 (5 bases each). Germline V gives CDR1 SGDLS, CDR2 YYNGEE. The V gene lost 0 bases and the J gene lost 7 bases, with 11 bases spanning the gap. This CDR3 spans 14 amino acids. Here the CDR3 reads CASSVAGGMNIQYF. The DNA of the CDR3 is TGTGCCAGCAGCGTAGCTGGGGGTATGAACATTCAGTACTTC.

The chain joins TRBV30 to TRBJ2-7, with a weak D call TRBD2 (6 bases). Germline CDR1 reads GTSNPN; CDR2 reads SVGIG (reference sequence). V lost 8 bases and J 3 bases, leaving 11 bases between the germline ends. The CDR3 has 11 amino acids. CDR3 protein: CARRDGYEQYF. The DNA for the CDR3 is TGTGCCAGGCGGGACGGCTACGAGCAGTACTTC.

This chain links TRBV5-1 with TRBJ2-2; tentatively, D is TRBD1 or TRBD2 (5 bases each). CDR1 is SGHRS, CDR2 YFSETQ, per germline. CDR3 size: 15 residues. V shed 0 bases and J shed 3 bases, with 9 bases lying between them. The CDR3 DNA sequence: TGCGCCAGCAGCTTGGGAGGGGCTGACACCGGGGAGCTGTTTTTT. This sequence encodes CASSLGGADTGELFF.

In this sample, this clone turned up a few times. The chain uses TRBV5-6 and TRBJ2-7, with TRBD1 matching over 10 bases. Looked up from germline, CDR1 is SGHDT and CDR2 is YYEEEE. The junction had 10 bases not matched to a gene; V was cut back by 4 bases and J by 6 bases. This CDR3 has 15 amino acids. The CDR3, as DNA: TGTGCCAGCAGCATACTTCCGGGACAGGGGTTCGAGCAGTACTTC. Translation gives CASSILPGQGFEQYF.

The sample holds a few counts of this clone. This chain links TRBV30 with TRBJ1-6; D is uncertain. The germline CDR1 and CDR2 sequences are GTSNPN and SVGIG (reference sequence). V was clipped by 3 bases and J by 10 bases, with 22 bases between them. This CDR3 is 16 amino acids long. The CDR3 sequence is CAWRPGRGLVGSPLHF. DNA of the CDR3: TGTGCCTGGAGGCCAGGAAGAGGGCTAGTCGGATCACCCCTCCACTTT.

The rearrangement uses TRBV24-1 and TRBJ2-3, with D possibly being TRBD1 (5 bases). This CDR3 has 13 residues. V was cut by 4 bases and J by 8 bases, with 12 bases left in between. Germline V gene lookup returns CDR1 KGHDR and CDR2 SFDVKD. The CDR3 nucleotides read TGTGCCACCAGTGAATCCCCAGGGCCTACGCAGTATTTT. Translated, it gives CATSESPGPTQYF.

The table lists this clone with a few counts. This chain uses TRBV27 with TRBJ2-1, with D uncertain. This CDR3 has 17 amino acids. Deletions cut 0 bases from V and 6 bases from J, with 18 bases between. Germline assignment: CDR1 MNHEY and CDR2 SMNVEV (reference sequence). The CDR3 coding sequence is TGTGCCAGCAGTTTATCCTCGTGGCTAGTGGGGTTCAATGAGCAGTTCTTC. It yields the protein CASSLSSWLVGFNEQFF.

The CDR3 spells CASSSLRETQYF. The CDR3 DNA is TGTGCCAGCAGCTCTCTCCGTGAGACCCAGTACTTC. The chain employs TRBV5-4 and TRBJ2-5, with D unresolved. Germline V gene lookup returns CDR1 SGHNT and CDR2 YYREEE (reference sequence). The CDR3 is 12 amino acids. V was shortened by 3 bases and J by 5 bases, with 8 bases between the two germline ends.

The chain couples TRBV5-6 to TRBJ1-2, with a tentative D call TRBD1 (5 bases). The CDR3 runs to 15 residues. Germline loops: CDR1 SGHDT, CDR2 YYEEEE. V lost 4 bases, J lost 3 bases, and 16 bases lay in between. The CDR3 DNA is TGTGCCAGCAGCACCGTTCAAGGGGCTGACTATGGCTACACCTTC. Amino acids: CASSTVQGADYGYTF.

Here the CDR3 reads CATSDNRGNTGELFF. The DNA for the CDR3 is TGTGCCACCAGTGATAACAGGGGGAACACCGGGGAGCTGTTTTTT. The chain joins TRBV24-1 to TRBJ2-2, with 7 bases matching TRBD1. The V gene's germline CDR1 is KGHDR and CDR2 SFDVKD. Unmatched junction bases numbered 1, after V lost 3 bases and J lost 1 base. The CDR3 totals 15 residues.